These T cell receptor beta chains were read from a single sample in a study of lymphopenia after photon versus proton radiotherapy. The protocol was immunoSEQ multiplex PCR, while the TCRdb copy is restricted to in-frame clones and leaves out a portion. This sample yields tens of thousands of clones, of which 85% are seen a single time; around 2.2% belongs to the top ten. The specimen comprised peripheral blood, sampled from a patient treated with photon-based radiotherapy. Receptors originate from a man aged 35 to 55 with gastric cancer. Each CDR3 is given with its conserved first and last residue. A D gene is named only where the DNA matches it firmly. Only some rows state a clone size, as once, few, many or a class for expanded clones.

clone_size,d_call,v_call,j_call,cdr3_aa,cdr3_nt
once,NA,TRBV5-4,TRBJ1-2,CASTPAQGWGYTF,TGTGCCAGCACCCCAGCGCAGGGTTGGGGCTACACCTTC
NA,NA,TRBV5-4,TRBJ2-2,CASSRMAGELFF,TGTGCCAGCAGCAGAATGGCCGGGGAGCTGTTTTTT
NA,NA,TRBV30,TRBJ2-3,CAWSLGTPPTDTQYF,TGTGCCTGGAGTCTTGGAACCCCCCCCACAGATACGCAGTATTTT
NA,NA,TRBV27,TRBJ2-2,CASSLSQPGMGELFF,TGTGCCAGCAGTTTGTCTCAGCCGGGGATGGGGGAGCTGTTTTTT
few,NA,TRBV29-1,TRBJ2-7,CSVNRGPNEQYF,TGCAGCGTTAACCGGGGCCCGAACGAGCAGTACTTC
NA,TRBD1,TRBV7-9,TRBJ1-4,CASRAGTGGEKLFF,TGTGCCAGCAGGGCGGGGACAGGGGGTGAAAAACTGTTTTTT
NA,TRBD1,TRBV2,TRBJ2-2,CASTPAGQGGSGELFF,TGTGCCAGCACTCCCGCGGGACAGGGGGGATCCGGGGAGCTGTTTTTT
NA,NA,TRBV4-3,TRBJ2-7,CASSQENSGSYEQYF,TGCGCCAGCAGCCAAGAGAACTCCGGGAGCTACGAGCAGTACTTC
few,TRBD1,TRBV5-4,TRBJ1-3,CASSRTGVGNTIYF,TGTGCCAGCAGCCGGACAGGGGTTGGAAACACCATATATTTT
NA,NA,TRBV9,TRBJ2-3,CASSVVERDTQYF,TGTGCCAGCAGCGTAGTTGAGCGAGATACGCAGTATTTT
NA,NA,TRBV4-1,TRBJ2-7,CASSQDQEPQYF,TGCGCCAGCAGCCAAGATCAGGAGCCGCAGTACTTC
NA,NA,TRBV7-9,TRBJ1-2,CASSLGTGISYGYTF,TGTGCCAGCAGCTTAGGTACGGGTATAAGCTATGGCTACACCTTC